This section outlines one T cell receptor beta chain sequence together with its context. Per the germline V gene, CDR1 is SGHRS and CDR2 is YFSETQ. The CDR3 sequence is 15 residues long. V shed 2 bases and J shed 4 bases, with 15 bases lying between them. Per the study methods: Estimation of nucleated cell counts relied on the amplification of reference gene primers. Using immunoSEQ multiplex PCR, the repertoire was profiled, and TCRdb retains in-frame clones only, with some absent. V, J and clone size are those of that table, while D and trimming were read from the DNA. This sample yields some 100,000 clones, of which 89% are seen a single time; 3% to 4% belongs to the top ten. The data belong to a study of blood T cell repertoires in COVID-19.

Input material: peripheral blood. The TCR sequence derives from a woman in her 70s with acute or convalescent COVID-19. V gene TRBV5-1 combines with J gene TRBJ2-5; D not certain. This CDR3 is CASSLGSTHGETQYF. The CDR3 bases are TGCGCCAGCAGCTTAGGTAGCACCCACGGAGAGACCCAGTACTTC.